Sequencing of this T cell receptor beta chain was carried out in a study of OX40 agonist ivuxolimab in advanced cancers. Looking at the study overall: As their treatment, patients were administered ivuxolimab, an agonistic anti-OX40 (CD134) antibody. Eligibility rules accepted prior anti-PD-1, anti-PD-L1 or anti-CTLA-4 therapy, and 35% to 40% had some.

Trimming at V came to 0 bases and at J to 5 bases, leaving 8 bases not matched to a gene. The CDR3 length is 17 residues. CDR1 is SGDLS and CDR2 is YYNGEE in the germline V gene. Autoimmune disease history or systemic immunosuppression meant exclusion. The protocol was immunoSEQ multiplex PCR, while the TCRdb copy is restricted to in-frame clones and leaves out a portion. Found here are tens of thousands of clones, about nine tenths of them singletons; the top ten hold more than 15%. Material: CD4+ or CD8+ T cells sorted from blood, obtained in a trial of the OX40 agonist ivuxolimab. J is TRBJ2-1 and V is TRBV9, with TRBD2 identical over 10 bases. This receptor was obtained from an adult with an advanced solid tumor such as melanoma, head and neck, liver or kidney cancer. CDR3 region: CASSVAFLAGEDNEQFF. DNA of the CDR3: TGTGCCAGCAGCGTAGCGTTCCTAGCGGGAGAGGACAATGAGCAGTTCTTC.